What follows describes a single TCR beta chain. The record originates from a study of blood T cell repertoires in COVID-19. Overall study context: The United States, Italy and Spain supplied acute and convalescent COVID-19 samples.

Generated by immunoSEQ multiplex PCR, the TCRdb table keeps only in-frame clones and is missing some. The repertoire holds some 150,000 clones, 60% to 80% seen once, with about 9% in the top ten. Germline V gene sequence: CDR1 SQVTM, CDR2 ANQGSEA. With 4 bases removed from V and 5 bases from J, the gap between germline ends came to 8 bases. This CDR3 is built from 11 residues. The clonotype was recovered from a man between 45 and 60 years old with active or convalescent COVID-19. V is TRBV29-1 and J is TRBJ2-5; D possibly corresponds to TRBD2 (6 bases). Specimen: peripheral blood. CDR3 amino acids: CSVGGEETQYF. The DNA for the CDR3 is TGCAGCGTTGGCGGGGAGGAGACCCAGTACTTC.